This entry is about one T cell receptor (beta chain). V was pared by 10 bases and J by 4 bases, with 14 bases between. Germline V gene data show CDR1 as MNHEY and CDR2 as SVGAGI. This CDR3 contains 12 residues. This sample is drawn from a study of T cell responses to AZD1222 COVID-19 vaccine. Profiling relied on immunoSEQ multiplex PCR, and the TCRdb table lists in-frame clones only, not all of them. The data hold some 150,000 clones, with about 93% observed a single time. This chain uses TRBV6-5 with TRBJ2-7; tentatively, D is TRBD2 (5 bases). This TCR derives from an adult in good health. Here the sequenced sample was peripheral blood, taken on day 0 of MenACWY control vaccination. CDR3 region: CATTLDRYEQYF. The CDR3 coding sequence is TGTGCCACTACACTAGACCGATACGAGCAGTACTTC.